Presented here are 4 T cell receptor beta chains from one specimen sequenced in a study of cytomegalovirus exposure and HLA in healthy donors. PCR was performed using 60 Vbeta and 13 Jbeta primers. The assay was immunoSEQ multiplex PCR, and TCRdb's table has in-frame clones only and misses some. The table has some 110,000 clones, over 70% seen once. Source material: PBMCs. These receptors all come from a woman under 30 in good health and CMV-seronegative.

The chain links TRBV2 to TRBJ2-3; D remains unclear. Germline-derived CDR1 and CDR2 are SNHLY and FYNNEI. The V and J ends lost 3 bases and 1 base respectively, with 8 bases between them. The CDR3 is 14 residues long. CDR3 loop: CASSDTVGTDTQYF. In nucleotides, the CDR3 is TGTGCCAGCAGTGATACGGTGGGCACAGATACGCAGTATTTT. Full variable domain (rest looked up from reference TRBV2 and TRBJ2-3): EPEVTQTPSHQVTQMGQEVILRCVPISNHLYFYWYRQILGQKVEFLVSFYNNEISEKSEIFDDQFSVERPDGSNFTLKIRSTKLEDSAMYFCASSDTVGTDTQYFGPGTRLTVL.

The chain carries TRBV5-4 and TRBJ2-3, with D unclear. Per germline, CDR1 SGHNT and CDR2 YYREEE (reference sequence). The CDR3 has 12 amino acids. The V end lost 4 bases, the J end lost 3 bases, and 6 bases lay between the germline ends. In DNA form, the CDR3 reads TGTGCCAGCAGCCCTACTACAGATACGCAGTATTTT. Amino acids: CASSPTTDTQYF.

This clone was recorded a few times. V is TRBV5-6 and J is TRBJ1-2; 7 bases agree with TRBD1. CDR3 size: 13 residues. Germline CDR1 and CDR2: SGHDT and YYEEEE. The V gene end was trimmed by 3 bases and the J gene end by 11 bases; junction bases not matched to a gene: 10. The CDR3 is CASSSYRDSDYTF. CDR3 DNA: TGTGCCAGCAGCTCCTATCGGGACAGCGATTACACCTTC.

The V gene is TRBV2, the J gene TRBJ1-1; D is perhaps TRBD1 (5 bases). CDR3 length: 11 amino acids. Germline CDR1 reads SNHLY; CDR2 reads FYNNEI. V was pared by 4 bases and J by 11 bases, with 11 bases between. The chain's CDR3 is CASSARARAFF. The CDR3 DNA follows: TGTGCCAGCAGTGCCAGGGCACGCGCTTTCTTT.